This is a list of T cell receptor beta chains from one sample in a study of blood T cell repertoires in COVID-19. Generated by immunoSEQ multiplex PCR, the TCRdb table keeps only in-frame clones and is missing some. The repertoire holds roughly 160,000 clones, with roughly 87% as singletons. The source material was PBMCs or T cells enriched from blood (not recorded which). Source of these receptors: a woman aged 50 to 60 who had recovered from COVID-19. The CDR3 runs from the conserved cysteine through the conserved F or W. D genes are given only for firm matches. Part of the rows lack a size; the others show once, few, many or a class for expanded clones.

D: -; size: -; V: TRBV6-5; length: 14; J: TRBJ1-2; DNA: TGTGCCAGCAGTTACAGCAGGGCTCCCTATGGCTACACCTTC; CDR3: CASSYSRAPYGYTF
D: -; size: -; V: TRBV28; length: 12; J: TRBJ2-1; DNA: TGTGCCAGCAGCTCACAGGGTTATGAGCAGTTCTTC; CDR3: CASSSQGYEQFF
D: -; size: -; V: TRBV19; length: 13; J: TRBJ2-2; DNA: TGTGCCAGTAGCCTACAGTATCCCGGGGAGCTGTTTTTT; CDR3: CASSLQYPGELFF
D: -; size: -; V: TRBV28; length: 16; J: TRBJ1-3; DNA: TGTGCCAGCAGTTTCCCATCAACAGGCTCTGGAAACACCATATATTTT; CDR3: CASSFPSTGSGNTIYF
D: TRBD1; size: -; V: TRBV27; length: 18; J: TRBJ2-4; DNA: TGTGCCAGCAGTCCCCGGGGTTGGGACAGCCTAGCCAAAAACATTCAGTACTTC; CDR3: CASSPRGWDSLAKNIQYF
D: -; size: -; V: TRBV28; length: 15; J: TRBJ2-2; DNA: TGTGCCAGCAGCCGAGGAGGAGGGAACACCGGGGAGCTGTTTTTT; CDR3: CASSRGGGNTGELFF
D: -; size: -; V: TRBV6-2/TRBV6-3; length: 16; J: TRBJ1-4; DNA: TGTGCCAGCAGTTACTCCGCTAGGGCGGGTGATGAAAAACTGTTTTTT; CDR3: CASSYSARAGDEKLFF
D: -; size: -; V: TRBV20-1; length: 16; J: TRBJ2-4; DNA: TGCAGTGCTAGTCTTGGTGTGGGAGTAGCCAAAAACATTCAGTACTTC; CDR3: CSASLGVGVAKNIQYF
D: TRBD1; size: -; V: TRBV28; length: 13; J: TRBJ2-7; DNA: TGTGCCAGCAGGGGACAGAGTTCCTACGAGCAGTACTTC; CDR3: CASRGQSSYEQYF
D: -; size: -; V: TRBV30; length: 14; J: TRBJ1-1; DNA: TGTGCCTGGAGTGAGGGGGGGAAGGGCACTGAAGCTTTCTTT; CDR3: CAWSEGGKGTEAFF
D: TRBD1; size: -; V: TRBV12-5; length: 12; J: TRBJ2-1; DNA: TGTGCTAGTGGTTTGGGGACAGGGATCAATTTCTTC; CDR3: CASGLGTGINFF
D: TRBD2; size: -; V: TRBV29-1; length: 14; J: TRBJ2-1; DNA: TGCAGCGTCCAAAGAAGCGGGAGCCCCAATGAGCAGTTCTTC; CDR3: CSVQRSGSPNEQFF
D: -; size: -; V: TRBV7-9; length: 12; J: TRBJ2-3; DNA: TGTGCCAGCAGCCCCCTAGCAGATACGCAGTATTTT; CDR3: CASSPLADTQYF
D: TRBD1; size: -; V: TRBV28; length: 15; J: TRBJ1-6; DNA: TGTGCCAGCAGCCCATCACAGGGGGCATATTCACCCCTCCACTTT; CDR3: CASSPSQGAYSPLHF
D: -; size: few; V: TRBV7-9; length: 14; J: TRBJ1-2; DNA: TGTGCCAGCACCACCCAGGGGTTTCACTATGGCTACACCTTC; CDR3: CASTTQGFHYGYTF
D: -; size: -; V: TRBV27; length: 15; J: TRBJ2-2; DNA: TGTGCCAGCAGTTCGCGACACTTGAACACCGGGGAGCTGTTTTTT; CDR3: CASSSRHLNTGELFF
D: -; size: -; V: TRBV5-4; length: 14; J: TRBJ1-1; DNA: TGTGCCAGCAGTTCGACCTCTACGGGGACTGAAGCTTTCTTT; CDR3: CASSSTSTGTEAFF
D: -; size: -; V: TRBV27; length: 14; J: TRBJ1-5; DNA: TGTGCCAGCAGACCGGGAATTAGCAATCAGCCCCAGCATTTT; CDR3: CASRPGISNQPQHF
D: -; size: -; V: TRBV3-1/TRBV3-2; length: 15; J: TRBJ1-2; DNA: TGTGCCAGCAGCCAAGCCCCCACAGGGTACTATGGCTACACCTTC; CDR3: CASSQAPTGYYGYTF
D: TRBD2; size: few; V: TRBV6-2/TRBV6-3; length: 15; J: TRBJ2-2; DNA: TGTGCCAGCAGTCCGACTAGCGTGAACACCGGGGAGCTGTTTTTT; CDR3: CASSPTSVNTGELFF
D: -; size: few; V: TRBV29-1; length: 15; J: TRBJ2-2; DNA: TGCAGCGTTGCCGGTTTAGGGGGGGGCACCGGGGAGCTGTTTTTT; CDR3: CSVAGLGGGTGELFF
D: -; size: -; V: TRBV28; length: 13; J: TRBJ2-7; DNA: TGTGCCAGCAGTCGTGGCGGCGGCAACGAGCAGTACTTC; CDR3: CASSRGGGNEQYF
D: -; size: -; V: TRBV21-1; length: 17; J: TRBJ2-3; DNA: TGTGCCAGCAGCAAACTGTCGCCTAGCGGGAGCACAGATACGCAGTATTTT; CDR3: CASSKLSPSGSTDTQYF
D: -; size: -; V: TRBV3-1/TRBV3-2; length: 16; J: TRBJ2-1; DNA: TGTGCCAGCAGCCAAGCTCGGACTACCCGCTCGAATGAGCAGTTCTTC; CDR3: CASSQARTTRSNEQFF